This TCR beta chain was documented in a study of blood T cells in healthy people across ages. A second PCR, run for roughly 6 to 11 cycles, used a sample-barcoded 5' primer plus a J-beta primer mix. TCRdb analysed the 5' RACE reads with MiXCR anew, one entry per CDR3 protein. The profile covers about 680,000 distinct CDR3 sequences, with approximately 50% appearing a single time and under 35% taken by the ten largest. V lost 2 bases and J lost 4; bases outside the gene matches: 8. Germline V gives CDR1 LNHNV, CDR2 YYDKDF (reference sequence). This CDR3 has 16 amino acids. The source material was blood. The sequence came from a woman aged 55-69 years in good health. The gene calls are TRBV15 and TRBJ2-3; 8 nucleotides match TRBD2. The DNA of the CDR3 is TGTGCCACCAGCAGAAAAAGCGGGAGCGGTTCAGATACGCAGTATTTT. Its protein is CATSRKSGSGSDTQYF. The full variable domain, with the rest looked up from reference TRBV15 and TRBJ2-3, is DAMVIQNPRYQVTQFGKPVTLSCSQTLNHNVMYWYQQKSSQAPKLLFHYYDKDFNNEADTPDNFQSRRPNTSFCFLDIRSPGLGDTAMYLCATSRKSGSGSDTQYFGPGTRLTVL.